This T cell receptor beta chain derives from a study of regulatory T cells in long-lasting Graves disease. Study in general: Graves' patients with a new diagnosis had received antithyroid drugs under 3 months.

Researchers made TCR beta libraries by using iRepertoire HTBI primers and running Arm-PCR on CDR3 regions. One entry per CDR3 protein results from TCRdb running MiXCR on the multiplex PCR reads. The sample lists about 540,000 distinct CDR3 sequences, roughly 14% occurring once. General observations from the study: Blood alone, not thyroid tissue, was studied.

In its sample, this clonotype was seen many times. The antigen remains unidentified. Trimming shortened V by 4 bases and J by 10 bases, and 26 bases separated the two germline ends. CDR3 length: 16 amino acids. Germline assignment: CDR1 SGHNT and CDR2 YYREEE (reference sequence). This sample's time point: newly diagnosed GD, antithyroid drugs for less than 3 months. PBMCs provided the RNA from which the TCR library was made. Another study also made use of these data, one on T cells in Graves' hyperthyroidism and ophthalmopathy. That source reports: The definition of stable Graves' hyperthyroidism was no ophthalmopathy progression within 18 months.

The receptor comes from a man aged 30-40 years with Graves disease. The rearrangement links TRBV5-4 to TRBJ2-5; D perhaps matches TRBD1 (6 bases). The input for sequencing was peripheral blood mononuclear cells (PBMCs), taken at new diagnosis, from a patient treated with antithyroid drugs. As DNA, the CDR3 is TGTGCCAGCAGCCCGGGGACCGGAGAGGGCATAGGGGGCCAGTACTTC. Translation gives CASSPGTGEGIGGQYF.